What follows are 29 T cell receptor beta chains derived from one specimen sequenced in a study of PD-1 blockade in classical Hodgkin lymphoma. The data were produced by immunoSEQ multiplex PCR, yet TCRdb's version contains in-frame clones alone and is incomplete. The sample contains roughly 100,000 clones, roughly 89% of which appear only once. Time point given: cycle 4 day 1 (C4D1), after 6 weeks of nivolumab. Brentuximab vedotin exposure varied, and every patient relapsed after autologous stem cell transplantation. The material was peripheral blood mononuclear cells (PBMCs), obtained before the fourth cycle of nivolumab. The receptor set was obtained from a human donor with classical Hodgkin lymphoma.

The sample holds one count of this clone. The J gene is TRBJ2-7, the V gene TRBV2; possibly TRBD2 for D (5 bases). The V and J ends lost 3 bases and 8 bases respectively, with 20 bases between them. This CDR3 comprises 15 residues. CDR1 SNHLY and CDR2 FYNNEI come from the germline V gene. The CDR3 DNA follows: TGTGCCAGCAGTGAGTCCGACGGGGAGAGTACGAAGCAGTACTTC. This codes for CASSESDGESTKQYF.

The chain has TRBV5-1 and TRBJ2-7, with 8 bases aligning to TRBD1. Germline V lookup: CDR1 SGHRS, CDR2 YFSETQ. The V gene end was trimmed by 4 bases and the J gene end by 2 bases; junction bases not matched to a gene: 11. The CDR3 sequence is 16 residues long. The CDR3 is CASSTNDRGWAYEQYF. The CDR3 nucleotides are TGCGCCAGCAGCACCAACGACAGGGGTTGGGCCTACGAGCAGTACTTC.

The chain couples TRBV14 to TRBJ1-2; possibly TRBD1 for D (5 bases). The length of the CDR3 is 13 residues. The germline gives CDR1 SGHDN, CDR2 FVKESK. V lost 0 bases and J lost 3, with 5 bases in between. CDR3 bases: TGTGCCAGCAGCCAAGACAGGGACTATGGCTACACCTTC. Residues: CASSQDRDYGYTF.

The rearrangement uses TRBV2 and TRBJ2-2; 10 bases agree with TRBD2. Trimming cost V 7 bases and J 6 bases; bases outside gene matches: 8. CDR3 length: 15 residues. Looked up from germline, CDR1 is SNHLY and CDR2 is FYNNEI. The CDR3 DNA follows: TGTGCCAGCAACCTTAGGACTAGCGGACCCGGGGAGCTGTTTTTT. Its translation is CASNLRTSGPGELFF.

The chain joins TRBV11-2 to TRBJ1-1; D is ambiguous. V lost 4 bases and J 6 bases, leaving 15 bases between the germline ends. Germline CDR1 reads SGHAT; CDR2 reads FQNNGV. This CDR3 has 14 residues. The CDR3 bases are TGTGCCAGCAGCTCACCTCACCAGTCGCCTGAAGCTTTCTTT. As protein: CASSSPHQSPEAFF.

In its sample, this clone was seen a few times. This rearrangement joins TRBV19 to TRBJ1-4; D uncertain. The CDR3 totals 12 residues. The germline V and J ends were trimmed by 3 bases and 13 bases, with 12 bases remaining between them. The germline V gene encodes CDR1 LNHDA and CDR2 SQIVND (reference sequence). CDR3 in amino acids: CASSIKLSGLFF. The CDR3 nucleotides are TGTGCCAGTAGTATTAAGCTGTCGGGACTGTTTTTT.

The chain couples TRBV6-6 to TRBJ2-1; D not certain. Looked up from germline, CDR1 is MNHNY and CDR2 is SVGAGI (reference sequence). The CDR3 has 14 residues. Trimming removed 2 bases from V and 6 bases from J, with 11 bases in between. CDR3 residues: CASSYGRNGNEQFF. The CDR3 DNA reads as TGTGCCAGCAGTTACGGACGAAACGGCAATGAGCAGTTCTTC.

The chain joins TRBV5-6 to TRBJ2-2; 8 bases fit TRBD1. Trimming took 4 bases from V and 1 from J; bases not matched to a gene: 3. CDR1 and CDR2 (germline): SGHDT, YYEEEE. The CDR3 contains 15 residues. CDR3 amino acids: CASSPTGENTGELFF. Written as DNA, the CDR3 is TGTGCCAGCAGCCCGACAGGGGAGAACACCGGGGAGCTGTTTTTT. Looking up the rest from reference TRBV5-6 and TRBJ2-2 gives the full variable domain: DAGVTQSPTHLIKTRGQQVTLRCSPKSGHDTVSWYQQALGQGPQFIFQYYEEEERQRGNFPDRFSGHQFPNYSSELNVNALLLGDSALYLCASSPTGENTGELFFGEGSRLTVL.

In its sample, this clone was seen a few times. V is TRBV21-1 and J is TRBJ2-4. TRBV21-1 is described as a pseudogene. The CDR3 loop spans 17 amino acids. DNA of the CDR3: TGTGCCAGCAGCAAAGGACTACAGGAGGTAGCCAAAAACATTCAGTACTTC. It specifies CASSKGLQEVAKNIQYF.

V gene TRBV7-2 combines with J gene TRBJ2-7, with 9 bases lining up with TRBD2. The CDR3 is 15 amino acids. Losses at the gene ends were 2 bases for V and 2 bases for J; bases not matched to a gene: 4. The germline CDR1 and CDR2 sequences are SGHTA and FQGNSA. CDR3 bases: TGTGCCAGCAGCTTACAGACTAGCGGTACCTACGAGCAGTACTTC. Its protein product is CASSLQTSGTYEQYF. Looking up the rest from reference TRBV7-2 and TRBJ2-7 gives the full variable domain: GAGVSQSPSNKVTEKGKDVELRCDPISGHTALYWYRQSLGQGLEFLIYFQGNSAPDKSGLPSDRFSAERTGGSVSTLTIQRTQQEDSAVYLCASSLQTSGTYEQYFGPGTRLTVT.

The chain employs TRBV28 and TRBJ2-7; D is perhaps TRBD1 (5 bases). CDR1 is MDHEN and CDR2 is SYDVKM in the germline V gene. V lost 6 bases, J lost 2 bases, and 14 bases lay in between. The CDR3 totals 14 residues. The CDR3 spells CASRDKLFTYEQYF. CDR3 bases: TGTGCCAGCAGGGACAAACTCTTTACCTACGAGCAGTACTTC.

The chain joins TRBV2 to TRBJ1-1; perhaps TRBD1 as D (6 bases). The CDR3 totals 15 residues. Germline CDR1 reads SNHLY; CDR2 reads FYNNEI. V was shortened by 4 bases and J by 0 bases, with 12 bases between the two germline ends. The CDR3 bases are TGTGCCAGCAGTGGAAGCAGGGGTTTGAACACTGAAGCTTTCTTT. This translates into CASSGSRGLNTEAFF. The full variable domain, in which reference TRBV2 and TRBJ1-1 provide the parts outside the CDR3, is EPEVTQTPSHQVTQMGQEVILRCVPISNHLYFYWYRQILGQKVEFLVSFYNNEISEKSEIFDDQFSVERPDGSNFTLKIRSTKLEDSAMYFCASSGSRGLNTEAFFGQGTRLTVV.

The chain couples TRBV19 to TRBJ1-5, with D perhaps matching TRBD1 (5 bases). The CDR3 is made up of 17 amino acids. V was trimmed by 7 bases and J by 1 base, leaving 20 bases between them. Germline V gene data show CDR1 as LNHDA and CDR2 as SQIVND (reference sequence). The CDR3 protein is CASNPGMRGGSNQPQHF. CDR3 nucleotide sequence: TGTGCCAGTAATCCAGGAATGAGGGGCGGGAGCAATCAGCCCCAGCATTTT. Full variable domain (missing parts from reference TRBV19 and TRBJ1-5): DGGITQSPKYLFRKEGQNVTLSCEQNLNHDAMYWYRQDPGQGLRLIYYSQIVNDFQKGDIAEGYSVSREKKESFPLTVTSAQKNPTAFYLCASNPGMRGGSNQPQHFGDGTRLSIL.

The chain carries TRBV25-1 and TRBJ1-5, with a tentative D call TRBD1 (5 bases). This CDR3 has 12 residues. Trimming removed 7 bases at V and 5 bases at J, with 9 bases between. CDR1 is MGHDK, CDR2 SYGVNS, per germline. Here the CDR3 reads CASTQGDQPQHF. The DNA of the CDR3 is TGTGCCAGCACCCAGGGAGATCAGCCCCAGCATTTT.

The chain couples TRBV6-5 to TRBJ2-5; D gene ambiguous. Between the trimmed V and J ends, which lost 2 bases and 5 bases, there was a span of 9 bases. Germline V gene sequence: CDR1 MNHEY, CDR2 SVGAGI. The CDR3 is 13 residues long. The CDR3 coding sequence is TGTGCCAGCAGTTACACCGAAGGGGAGACCCAGTACTTC. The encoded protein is CASSYTEGETQYF.

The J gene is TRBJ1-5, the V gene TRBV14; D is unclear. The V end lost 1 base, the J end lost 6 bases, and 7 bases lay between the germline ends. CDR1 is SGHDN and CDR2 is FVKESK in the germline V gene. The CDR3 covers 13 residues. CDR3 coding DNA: TGTGCCAGCAGCCAAGGACGAACTCAGCCCCAGCATTTT. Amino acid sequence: CASSQGRTQPQHF.

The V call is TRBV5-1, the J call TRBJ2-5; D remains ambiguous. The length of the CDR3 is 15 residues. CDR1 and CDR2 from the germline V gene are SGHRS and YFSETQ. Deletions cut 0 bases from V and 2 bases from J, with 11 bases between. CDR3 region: CASSLAVGFQETQYF. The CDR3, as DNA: TGCGCCAGCAGCTTGGCCGTAGGGTTTCAAGAGACCCAGTACTTC.

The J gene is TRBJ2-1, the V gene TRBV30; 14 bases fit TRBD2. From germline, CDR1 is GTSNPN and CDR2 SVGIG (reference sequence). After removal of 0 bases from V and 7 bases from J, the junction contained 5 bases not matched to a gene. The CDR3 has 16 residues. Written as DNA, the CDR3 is TGTGCCTGGAGTGTATCGAGGACTAGCGGGAGGAATGAGCAGTTCTTC. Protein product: CAWSVSRTSGRNEQFF. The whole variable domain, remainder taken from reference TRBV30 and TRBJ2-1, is SQTIHQWPATLVQPVGSPLSLECTVEGTSNPNLYWYRQAAGRGLQLLFYSVGIGQISSEVPQNLSASRPQDRQFILSSKKLLLSDSGFYLCAWSVSRTSGRNEQFFGPGTRLTVL.

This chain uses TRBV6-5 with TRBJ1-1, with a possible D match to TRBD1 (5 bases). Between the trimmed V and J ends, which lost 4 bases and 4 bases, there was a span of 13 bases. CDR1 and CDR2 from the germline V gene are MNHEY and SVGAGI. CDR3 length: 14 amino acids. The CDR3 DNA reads TGTGCCAGCAGTTCCGCAGGGAGCCCCACTGAAGCTTTCTTT. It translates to CASSSAGSPTEAFF.

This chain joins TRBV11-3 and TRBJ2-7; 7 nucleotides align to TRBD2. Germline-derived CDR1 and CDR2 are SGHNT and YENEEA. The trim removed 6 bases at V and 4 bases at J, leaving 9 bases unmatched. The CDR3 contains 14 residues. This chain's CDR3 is CASSGGEGDYEQYF. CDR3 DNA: TGTGCCAGCAGTGGTGGGGAGGGCGATTACGAGCAGTACTTC.

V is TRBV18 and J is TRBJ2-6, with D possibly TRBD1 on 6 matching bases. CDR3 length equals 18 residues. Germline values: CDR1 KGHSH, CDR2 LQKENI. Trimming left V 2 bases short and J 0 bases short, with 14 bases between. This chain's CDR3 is CASSPFPGESSGANVLTF. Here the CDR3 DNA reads TGTGCCAGCTCACCATTTCCAGGGGAAAGCTCTGGGGCCAACGTCCTGACTTTC.

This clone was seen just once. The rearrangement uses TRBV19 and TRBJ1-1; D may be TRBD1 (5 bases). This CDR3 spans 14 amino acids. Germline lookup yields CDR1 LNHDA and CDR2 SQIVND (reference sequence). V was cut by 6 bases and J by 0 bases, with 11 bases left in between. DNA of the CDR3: TGTGCCAGTAGGCTACAGGCAATGAACACTGAAGCTTTCTTT. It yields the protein CASRLQAMNTEAFF.

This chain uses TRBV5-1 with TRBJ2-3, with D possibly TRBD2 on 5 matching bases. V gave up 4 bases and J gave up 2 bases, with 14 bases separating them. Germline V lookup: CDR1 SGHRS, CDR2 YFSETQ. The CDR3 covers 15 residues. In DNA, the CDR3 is TGCGCCAGCAGCCTTCGGGCGGGCCCCACAGATACGCAGTATTTT. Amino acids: CASSLRAGPTDTQYF.

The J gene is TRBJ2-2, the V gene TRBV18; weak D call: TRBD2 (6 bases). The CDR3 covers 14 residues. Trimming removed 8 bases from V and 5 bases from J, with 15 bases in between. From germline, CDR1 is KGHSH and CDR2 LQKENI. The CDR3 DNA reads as TGTGCCAGCCGCGGAGTGGGGGGAACCGGGGAGCTGTTTTTT. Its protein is CASRGVGGTGELFF. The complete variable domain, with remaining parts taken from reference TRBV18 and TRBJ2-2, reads NAGVMQNPRHLVRRRGQEARLRCSPMKGHSHVYWYRQLPEEGLKFMVYLQKENIIDESGMPKERFSAEFPKEGPSILRIQQVVRGDSAAYFCASRGVGGTGELFFGEGSRLTVL.

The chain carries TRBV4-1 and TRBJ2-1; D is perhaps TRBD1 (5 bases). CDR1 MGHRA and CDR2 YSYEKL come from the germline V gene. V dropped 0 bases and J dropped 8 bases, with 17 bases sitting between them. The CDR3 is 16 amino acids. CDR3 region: CASSQEQAPRGYEQFF. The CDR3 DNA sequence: TGCGCCAGCAGCCAAGAACAGGCCCCGCGAGGATATGAGCAGTTCTTC.

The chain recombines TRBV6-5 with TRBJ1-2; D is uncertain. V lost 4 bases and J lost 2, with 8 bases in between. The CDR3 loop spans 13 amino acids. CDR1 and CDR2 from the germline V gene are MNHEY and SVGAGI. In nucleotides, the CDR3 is TGTGCCAGCAGTTCTGGGCTCAACTATGGCTACACCTTC. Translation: CASSSGLNYGYTF.

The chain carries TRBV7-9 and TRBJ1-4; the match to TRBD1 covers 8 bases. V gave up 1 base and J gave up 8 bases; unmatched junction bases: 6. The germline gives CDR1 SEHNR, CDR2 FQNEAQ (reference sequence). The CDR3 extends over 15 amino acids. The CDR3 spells CASSLEGTGIEKLFF. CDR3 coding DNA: TGTGCCAGCAGCTTAGAGGGGACAGGCATAGAAAAACTGTTTTTT. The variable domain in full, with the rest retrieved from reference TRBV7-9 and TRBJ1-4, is DTGVSQNPRHKITKRGQNVTFRCDPISEHNRLYWYRQTLGQGPEFLTYFQNEAQLEKSRLLSDRFSAERPKGSFSTLEIQRTEQGDSAMYLCASSLEGTGIEKLFFGSGTQLSVL.

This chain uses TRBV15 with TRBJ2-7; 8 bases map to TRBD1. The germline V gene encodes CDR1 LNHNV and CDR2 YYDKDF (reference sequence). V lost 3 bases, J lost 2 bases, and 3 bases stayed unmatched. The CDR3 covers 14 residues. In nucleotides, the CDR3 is TGTGCCACCAGCAGGGACAGGGAAACCTACGAGCAGTACTTC. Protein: CATSRDRETYEQYF.

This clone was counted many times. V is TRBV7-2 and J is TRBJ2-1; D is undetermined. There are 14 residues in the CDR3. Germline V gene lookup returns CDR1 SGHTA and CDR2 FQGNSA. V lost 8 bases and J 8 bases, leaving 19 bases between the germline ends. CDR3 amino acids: CASGRALGFDEQFF. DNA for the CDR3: TGTGCCAGCGGCCGGGCCTTAGGTTTCGATGAGCAGTTCTTC.